These T cell receptor beta chains were read from a single sample in a study of cytomegalovirus exposure and HLA in healthy donors. Repertoires were generated with immunoSEQ multiplex PCR, while TCRdb's copy carries only in-frame clones and drops some. Of about 56,000 clones listed, 93% are singletons. The specimen sequenced was PBMCs. These receptors all stem from a woman aged 18-30 years in good health and CMV-seropositive. The CDR3 runs from the conserved cysteine through the conserved F or W. D genes are given only for firm matches. The size field is filled for only some rows; it gives once, few, many or a size class.

J	V	size	D	DNA	CDR3
TRBJ1-2	TRBV7-2	-	TRBD1	TGTGCCAGCAGCCCGACAGGGAACTATGGCTACACCTTC	CASSPTGNYGYTF
TRBJ2-5	TRBV7-7	once	-	TGTGCCAGCAGCTTAAAGGGGTGGGCGGAGACCCAGTACTTC	CASSLKGWAETQYF
TRBJ1-5	TRBV6-6	-	TRBD1	TGTGCCAGCAGTAACAAGGGACAGACCAATCAGCCCCAGCATTTT	CASSNKGQTNQPQHF
TRBJ1-6	TRBV7-9	-	-	TGTGCCAGCAGCCCCCAGACAGTCGATTCACCCCTCCACTTT	CASSPQTVDSPLHF
TRBJ2-4	TRBV19	-	TRBD2	TGTGCCAGTAGTATAGAGGGTAGCGGGGGAAACATTCAGTACTTC	CASSIEGSGGNIQYF
TRBJ1-5	TRBV28	-	-	TGTGCCAGCAGTTCCCGGGTTAATGCCGGAAATCAGCCCCAGCATTTT	CASSSRVNAGNQPQHF
TRBJ1-5	TRBV6-1	-	-	TGTGCCAGCAGTGATGGGGAGAATCAGCCCCAGCATTTT	CASSDGENQPQHF
TRBJ2-6	TRBV6-6	-	-	TGTGCCAGCAGTTCCTACAGGGTTTCGGGGGCCAACGTCCTGACTTTC	CASSSYRVSGANVLTF
TRBJ2-2	TRBV11-3	-	TRBD2	TGTGCCAGCAGCCCCCAGGCGGGGGGCCATACCGGGGAGCTGTTTTTT	CASSPQAGGHTGELFF
TRBJ1-3	TRBV18	-	-	TGTGCCAGCTCACTCACGGTTAGCTCTGGAAACACCATATATTTT	CASSLTVSSGNTIYF
TRBJ2-3	TRBV11-3	-	-	TGTGCCAGCAGCTTACGGTTCACAGATACGCAGTATTTT	CASSLRFTDTQYF
TRBJ2-2	TRBV15	once	TRBD2	TGTGCCACCAGCAGAGGAGCGGGGGGCCTACACACCGGGGAGCTGTTTTTT	CATSRGAGGLHTGELFF
TRBJ1-1	TRBV30	-	-	TGTGCCTGGAGTACTATAAGTACGGGGAGCACTGAAGCTTTCTTT	CAWSTISTGSTEAFF
TRBJ2-3	TRBV19	-	TRBD2	TGTGCCAGTAGGCTTAGGACTAGCGGGGGACTTCCGGATACGCAGTATTTT	CASRLRTSGGLPDTQYF
TRBJ2-7	TRBV5-1	once	TRBD1	TGCGCCAGCAGCCCACAGGACAGGCCAACCCTGGAGCAGTACTTC	CASSPQDRPTLEQYF
TRBJ2-7	TRBV11-2	-	TRBD1	TGTGCCAGCAGCTTAAAGGGACAGGGGATCGTCGAGCAGTACTTC	CASSLKGQGIVEQYF
TRBJ2-3	TRBV10-1	-	-	TGCGCCAGCAGTGTGGTAGCGGGCACAGATACGCAGTATTTT	CASSVVAGTDTQYF
TRBJ1-3	TRBV27	medium-sized	-	TGTGCCAGCAGTCCGACAGGTTACAGCTCTGGAAACACCATATATTTT	CASSPTGYSSGNTIYF
TRBJ2-1	TRBV18	-	TRBD2	TGTGCCAGCTCACAGTCTAGCGGAAGATACAATGAGCAGTTCTTC	CASSQSSGRYNEQFF
TRBJ1-2	TRBV5-6	once	TRBD1	TGTGCCAGCAGCGCGATAGACAGGGACAACTATGGCTACACCTTC	CASSAIDRDNYGYTF
TRBJ2-2	TRBV5-5	-	-	TGTGCCAGCAGCTTGTACCAGGGGAAAACCGGGGAGCTGTTTTTT	CASSLYQGKTGELFF
TRBJ1-5	TRBV27	-	-	TGTGCCAGCAGTTCCTCTGGGGGGGCTCAGCCCCAGCATTTT	CASSSSGGAQPQHF
TRBJ2-1	TRBV7-7	few	TRBD2	TGTGCCAGCAGCCCCAGGACTAGCGGGGGCCCCGGGGGGAATGAGCAGTTCTTC	CASSPRTSGGPGGNEQFF
TRBJ2-5	TRBV7-3	-	-	TGTGCCAGCAGCTTAAGTAGATCTGCCTCCGATTCCCAGTACTTC	CASSLSRSASDSQYF
TRBJ2-6	TRBV6-1	-	TRBD1	TGTGCCAGCAGTGAAATACAGGGGGCTGGTGGTGGGGCCAACGTCCTGACTTTC	CASSEIQGAGGGANVLTF
TRBJ1-2	TRBV25-1	once	-	TGTGCCAGCAGTGAATTTATGGGGCCGGGTGGCTACACCTTC	CASSEFMGPGGYTF
TRBJ2-7	TRBV6-5	-	TRBD2	TGTGCCAGCAGGACTAGCGGGGGCTACGAGCAGTACTTC	CASRTSGGYEQYF
TRBJ2-1	TRBV7-2	-	-	TGTGCCAGCAGAGGGGTTGGGACAAGAGAGCAGTTCTTC	CASRGVGTREQFF
TRBJ2-3	TRBV13	-	-	TGTGCCAGCAGCTTAGGTAGCTCCAGCACAGATACGCAGTATTTT	CASSLGSSSTDTQYF
TRBJ2-2	TRBV2	-	-	TGTGCCAGCAGTCCCCGGGAAGCCGGGGAGCTGTTTTTT	CASSPREAGELFF
TRBJ1-3	TRBV29-1	-	-	TGCAGCGTTGAGGTCCCCAGGGGCGTCTCTGGAAACACCATATATTTT	CSVEVPRGVSGNTIYF